Following are 27 T cell receptor beta chains from one sample sequenced in a study of Graves' ophthalmopathy and Graves' hyperthyroidism. The TCR beta CDR3 regions underwent amplification from RNA transcripts. A first-round RT-PCR used HTBI primers, followed by a second-round multiplex PCR. MiXCR, applied by TCRdb to the multiplex PCR reads, yields one record per CDR3 protein. The data show some 350,000 distinct CDR3 sequences, about a sixth seen once. Sequencing input: peripheral blood. These receptors were obtained from an adult woman with stable Graves' hyperthyroidism.

This clonotype showed up many times. The chain links TRBV6-5 to TRBJ2-2, with TRBD2 matching over 8 bases. The CDR3 runs 16 residues. CDR1 is MNHEY and CDR2 is SVGAGI in the germline V gene. V was pared by 2 bases and J by 4 bases, with 6 bases of the junction left unmatched. The CDR3 DNA reads as TGTGCCAGCAGTTACAATGGCGGGGGGCGCACCGGGGAGCTGTTTTTT. This sequence encodes CASSYNGGGRTGELFF.

This clonotype was seen ten or more times. The V call is TRBV6-1, the J call TRBJ2-5; D tentatively fits TRBD1 or TRBD2 (7 bases each). Germline-derived CDR1 and CDR2 are MNHNS and SASEGT. V was shortened by 5 bases and J by 5 bases, with 27 bases between the two germline ends. The CDR3 is made up of 18 amino acids. The CDR3, as DNA: TGTGCCAGCAGTCGAATAATCACCCAGGGGGGTAGCGGGGAGACCCAGTACTTC. Translation: CASSRIITQGGSGETQYF.

The J gene is TRBJ2-7, the V gene TRBV28; TRBD2 agrees at 7 bases. Per the germline V gene, CDR1 is MDHEN and CDR2 is SYDVKM. Germline trimming cut 5 bases from V and 3 bases from J; bases unmatched to any gene: 10. The CDR3 has 15 amino acids. Here the CDR3 DNA reads TGTGCCAGCAGTCCCTCCTTAGCGGGTCTCTACGAGCAGTACGTC. Protein product: CASSPSLAGLYEQYV.

The sample holds many counts of this clonotype. This chain links TRBV7-9 with TRBJ2-2; 8 nucleotides line up with TRBD2. CDR3 length equals 15 residues. The germline V gene encodes CDR1 SEHNR and CDR2 FQNEAQ (reference sequence). Trimming took 6 bases from V and 0 from J; bases not matched to a gene: 3. The CDR3 sequence: CASRPGLANTGELFF. Here the CDR3 DNA reads TGTGCCAGCAGACCGGGACTAGCGAACACCGGGGAGCTGTTTTTT.

There are many counts of this clonotype. The rearrangement links TRBV20-1 to TRBJ2-7; D unresolved. Trimming cost V 5 bases and J 4 bases, with 15 bases left between them. The CDR3 totals 13 residues. Germline CDR1 is DFQATT and CDR2 is SNEGSKA (reference sequence). The CDR3 sequence is CSAPSSIFYEQYF. The CDR3 nucleotides read TGCAGTGCTCCGTCGAGCATCTTTTACGAGCAGTACTTC.

This clonotype was seen at least ten times. V gene TRBV20-1 combines with J gene TRBJ1-1; possibly TRBD1 for D (6 bases). This CDR3 comprises 13 residues. The ends were cut back, 5 bases at V and 7 bases at J, with 17 bases in the middle. CDR1 and CDR2 from the germline V gene are DFQATT and SNEGSKA (reference sequence). The CDR3 here is CSAPRQAAVEAFF. CDR3 in DNA: TGCAGTGCTCCTCGACAGGCCGCAGTTGAAGCTTTCTTT.

The gene calls are TRBV28 and TRBJ2-7; TRBD1 agrees at 8 bases. Germline lookup yields CDR1 MDHEN and CDR2 SYDVKM. Trimming took 4 bases from V and 0 from J; bases not matched to a gene: 5. The CDR3 extends over 15 amino acids. The CDR3 DNA is TGTGCCAGCAGTTCCACAGGGGGTATCTCCTACGAGCAGTACTTC. This codes for CASSSTGGISYEQYF.

This clonotype was counted many times. V usage is TRBV9 and J usage is TRBJ2-4, with TRBD1 matching 11 bases. The CDR3 consists of 16 residues. With V trimmed by 4 bases and J by 1 base, 4 bases remained unmatched. Per the germline V gene, CDR1 is SGDLS and CDR2 is YYNGEE. The chain's CDR3 is CASSPGTGGAKNIQYF. DNA for the CDR3: TGTGCCAGCAGCCCCGGGACAGGGGGTGCCAAAAACATTCAGTACTTC.

Many counts were recorded for this clonotype. The chain uses TRBV20-1 and TRBJ2-7; no clear D. The CDR3 extends over 15 amino acids. V dropped 7 bases and J dropped 2 bases, with 21 bases sitting between them. In germline, CDR1 is DFQATT, CDR2 SNEGSKA (reference sequence). CDR3 loop: CSGIEPQANPYEQYF. Written as DNA, the CDR3 is TGCAGTGGAATAGAGCCTCAGGCGAACCCCTACGAGCAGTACTTC.

As regards this clonotype: Mismatch with germline at one junction end may stem from a read error. The chain uses TRBV28 and TRBJ2-2, with D perhaps assigned TRBD1 or TRBD2 (5 bases each). The CDR3 covers 14 residues. Germline CDR1 reads MDHEN; CDR2 reads SYDVKM. CDR3 in DNA: TGTGCCAGCACTGGACATTCCCTTTCCGGGGATCTGTTTTTT. As protein: CASTGHSLSGDLFF. Combining the CDR3 with reference TRBV28 and TRBJ2-2 gives the whole variable domain DVKVTQSSRYLVKRTGEKVFLECVQDMDHENMFWYRQDPGLGLRLIYFSYDVKMKEKGDIPEGYSVSREKKERFSLILESASTNQTSMYLCASTGHSLSGDLFFGEGSRLTVL.

This chain links TRBV4-3 with TRBJ2-5; the D is unclear. Germline V gene lookup returns CDR1 LGHNA and CDR2 YSLEER. The CDR3 length is 14 residues. V lost 6 bases and J 1 base, leaving 12 bases between the germline ends. The CDR3 spells CASSQYIGQETQYF. In nucleotides, the CDR3 is TGCGCCAGCAGTCAATATATAGGCCAAGAGACCCAGTACTTC.

This clonotype was detected a few times. The rearrangement joins TRBV27 to TRBJ2-7, with no clear D. Per the germline V gene, CDR1 is MNHEY and CDR2 is SMNVEV (reference sequence). The CDR3 covers 14 residues. The V end lost 3 bases, the J end lost 1 base, and 10 bases lay between the germline ends. The CDR3, as DNA: TGTGCCAGCAGTTTTCGGTTCGAATCCTACGAGCAGTACTTC. Protein product: CASSFRFESYEQYF.

This clonotype was seen ten or more times. One end of the junction is discordant with germline, which a read error may explain. This chain connects TRBV6-1 to TRBJ2-2; TRBD2 aligns across 7 bases. CDR3 length: 15 amino acids. In germline, CDR1 is MNHNS, CDR2 SASEGT. CDR3 in DNA: TGTGCCAGCAGGGAAGTTGTGGGGGGGACCGGGGAGCTGTTTTTT. It specifies CASREVVGGTGELFF.

This clonotype has more than one count but fewer than ten. It may be a read error: a sequence one base away is much more abundant. The rearrangement uses TRBV7-2 and TRBJ2-2, with D possibly TRBD2 on 5 matching bases. The CDR3 covers 14 residues. The V gene's germline CDR1 is SGHTA and CDR2 FQGNSA. The CDR3 sequence is CASSFMQSTGELCF. CDR3 DNA: TGTGCCAGCAGCTTTATGCAGTCCACCGGGGAGCTGTGTTTT.

This clonotype was seen once. Compared with germline, one end of the junction differs, possibly owing to a read error. This chain connects TRBV12-3 or TRBV12-4 to TRBJ1-2, with D perhaps matching TRBD1 (5 bases). CDR3 size: 14 residues. The CDR3 sequence is CASTPQEGPYGYTF. CDR3 in DNA: TGCGCCAGCACCCCCCAGGAGGGGCCTTATGGCTACACCTTC.

The chain combines TRBV11-2 with TRBJ1-1, with 8 positions matching TRBD1. The length of the CDR3 is 16 residues. The V gene's germline CDR1 is SGHAT and CDR2 FQNNGV. J gave up 6 bases and V 5 bases, and 14 bases lay outside the gene matches. CDR3: CASSRQGFWDPPEAFF. The CDR3 nucleotides read TGTGCCAGCAGCCGACAGGGGTTTTGGGACCCACCTGAAGCTTTCTTT. Full variable domain (remainder filled in from reference TRBV11-2 and TRBJ1-1): EAGVAQSPRYKIIEKRQSVAFWCNPISGHATLYWYQQILGQGPKLLIQFQNNGVVDDSQLPKDRFSAERLKGVDSTLKIQPAKLEDSAVYLCASSRQGFWDPPEAFFGQGTRLTVV.

This clonotype was seen more than once but under ten times. The gene calls are TRBV18 and TRBJ2-3; D gene unclear. V was pared by 3 bases and J by 4 bases, with 20 bases between. The CDR3 consists of 17 residues. Germline lookup yields CDR1 KGHSH and CDR2 LQKENI. In nucleotides, the CDR3 is TGTGCCAGCTCACCTAATGCCTATGGGATTCGGGCAGATACGCAGTATTTT. It yields the protein CASSPNAYGIRADTQYF. The variable domain in full, with the rest retrieved from reference TRBV18 and TRBJ2-3, is NAGVMQNPRHLVRRRGQEARLRCSPMKGHSHVYWYRQLPEEGLKFMVYLQKENIIDESGMPKERFSAEFPKEGPSILRIQQVVRGDSAAYFCASSPNAYGIRADTQYFGPGTRLTVL.

Details on this clonotype: This may come from a read error, since a much larger clone is one base off. The V gene is TRBV7-8, the J gene TRBJ1-5, with 10 bases matching TRBD1. The J segment lost 7 bases and the V segment lost 3 bases, leaving 6 bases of the junction unmatched. Per the germline V gene, CDR1 is SGHVS and CDR2 is FQNEAQ. This CDR3 comprises 15 residues. The CDR3 loop is CASSFAGTGVQPQHF. CDR3 nucleotides: TGTGCCAGCAGCTTCGCCGGGACAGGGGTCCAGCCCCAGCATTTT.

J is TRBJ2-7 and V is TRBV4-1, with 9 bases aligning to TRBD1. V trimming: 5 bases; J trimming: 0 bases; junction bases outside the gene matches: 11. The CDR3 spans 17 residues. Looked up from germline, CDR1 is MGHRA and CDR2 is YSYEKL. As DNA, the CDR3 is TGCGCCAGCAGCGCCTTACCGGGACAGGGCCCCTCCTACGAGCAGTACTTC. Its translation: CASSALPGQGPSYEQYF.

There are many counts of this clonotype. This rearrangement joins TRBV28 to TRBJ1-2; a possible D gene is TRBD1 (6 bases). The CDR3 covers 13 residues. Germline CDR1 reads MDHEN; CDR2 reads SYDVKM. V dropped 2 bases and J dropped 4 bases, with 8 bases sitting between them. DNA for the CDR3: TGTGCCAGCAGTTTAAGGACAGCCTATGGCTACACCTTC. Translated: CASSLRTAYGYTF.

This clonotype appeared many times. V and J are TRBV6-1 and TRBJ2-5; D not resolved. Looked up from germline, CDR1 is MNHNS and CDR2 is SASEGT. The CDR3 length is 11 residues. Trimming pared 6 bases from V and 2 bases from J, leaving 4 bases between. The CDR3 DNA reads as TGTGCCAGCAGGGAACAAGAGACCCAGTACTTC. Its translation: CASREQETQYF.

This clonotype was counted a few times. The DNA for the CDR3 is TGTGCCAGCAGGCACACTAGCGGGAGAACGTCCTACGAGCAGTACTTC. Protein sequence: CASRHTSGRTSYEQYF. This chain links TRBV28 with TRBJ2-7, with 11 bases identical to TRBD2. The germline V gene has CDR1 MDHEN and CDR2 SYDVKM. The CDR3 extends over 16 amino acids. The ends lost 6 bases at V and 1 base at J; junction bases unmatched: 8. The variable domain in full, completed from reference TRBV28 and TRBJ2-7, reads DVKVTQSSRYLVKRTGEKVFLECVQDMDHENMFWYRQDPGLGLRLIYFSYDVKMKEKGDIPEGYSVSREKKERFSLILESASTNQTSMYLCASRHTSGRTSYEQYFGPGTRLTVT.

This clonotype was counted many times. The V gene is TRBV7-8, the J gene TRBJ2-5, with D perhaps matching TRBD2 (5 bases). Per germline, CDR1 SGHVS and CDR2 FQNEAQ. Deletions cut 5 bases from V and 4 bases from J, with 14 bases between. This CDR3 has 14 amino acids. CDR3 in DNA: TGTGCCAGCAGCCCGACGAGGAGGCCAGAGACCCAGTACTTC. Translated, it gives CASSPTRRPETQYF. Complete variable domain (other parts from reference TRBV7-8 and TRBJ2-5): GAGVSQSPRYKVAKRGQDVALRCDPISGHVSLFWYQQALGQGPEFLTYFQNEAQLDKSGLPSDRFFAERPEGSVSTLKIQRTQQEDSAVYLCASSPTRRPETQYFGPGTRLLVL.

Regarding this clonotype: A much larger clonotype is one base distant, so this may be a read error. The CDR3 sequence is CSAKIRNQETQYF. CDR3 bases: TGCAGTGCTAAGATTAGAAACCAAGAGACCCAGTACTTC. The chain carries TRBV20-1 and TRBJ2-5; no clear D. V lost 4 bases and J 0 bases, leaving 9 bases between the germline ends. Germline values: CDR1 DFQATT, CDR2 SNEGSKA (reference sequence). This CDR3 has 13 amino acids.

V is TRBV7-9 and J is TRBJ1-5; D perhaps matches TRBD1 (5 bases). Germline CDR1 SEHNR, CDR2 FQNEAQ (reference sequence). With 5 bases removed from V and 9 bases from J, the gap between germline ends came to 17 bases. The CDR3 extends over 14 amino acids. The CDR3 DNA sequence: TGTGCCAGCAGCGCATCACAGGAAATCAGGCCCCAGCATTTT. Translated, it gives CASSASQEIRPQHF.

The sample holds many counts of this clonotype. The genes are TRBV27 and TRBJ2-7; D perhaps matches TRBD2 (5 bases). V was cut by 2 bases and J by 6 bases, with 8 bases left in between. CDR1 MNHEY and CDR2 SMNVEV come from the germline V gene (reference sequence). The CDR3 totals 12 residues. Written as DNA, the CDR3 is TGTGCCAGCAGTTTACCGGGGATCGAGCAGTACTTC. This translates into CASSLPGIEQYF.

This clonotype was observed a handful of times. The rearrangement uses TRBV5-1 and TRBJ1-1, with D unclear. Between the trimmed V and J ends, which lost 4 bases and 3 bases, there was a span of 22 bases. CDR3 length equals 17 residues. Germline CDR1 reads SGHRS; CDR2 reads YFSETQ. CDR3 bases: TGCGCCAGCAGCCCCTGGGCTCGAGGGAATTTGGACACTGAAGCTTTCTTT. Translating it yields CASSPWARGNLDTEAFF.